A single sample gave rise to the 5 T cell receptor beta chains below, sequenced in a study of monozygotic twins with inflammatory bowel disease. TCRdb reprocessed the 5' RACE reads; each CDR3 protein has one entry and no DNA is given. The sample table includes about 380,000 distinct CDR3 sequences. The sample taken for sequencing was blood. These receptors were obtained from a human donor with ulcerative colitis or Crohn's disease, or a healthy co-twin of an affected twin (not recorded which).

V usage is TRBV27 and J usage is TRBJ2-5; TCRdb outputs TRBD2, but without DNA this stays unchecked. In germline, CDR1 is MNHEY, CDR2 SMNVEV (reference sequence). CDR3 length: 15 residues. The CDR3 protein is CASSDLLAARETQYF.

CDR3: CSALGQGGYGYTF. The V gene is TRBV29-1, the J gene TRBJ1-2; TCRdb proposes TRBD1, but this gene call is untestable without DNA. The V gene's germline CDR1 is SQVTM and CDR2 ANQGSEA. The CDR3 is 13 residues long.

J is TRBJ2-5 and V is TRBV20-1; TCRdb's D gene call, TRBD2, goes unchecked for lack of DNA. The CDR3 runs to 15 residues. Germline CDR1 DFQATT, CDR2 SNEGSKA (reference sequence). CDR3 protein: CSARDSAGRAETQYF.

The chain has TRBV5-1 and TRBJ2-3. From germline, CDR1 is SGHRS and CDR2 YFSETQ. The CDR3 consists of 15 residues. The CDR3 sequence: CASSWGKTSTDTQYF.

CDR3 residues: CASSLSSGTGDEQYF. V usage is TRBV11-2 and J usage is TRBJ2-7; there is no DNA to check the TCRdb D call of TRBD1. The germline V gene encodes CDR1 SGHAT and CDR2 FQNNGV. The CDR3 is 15 residues long.